What follows is one T cell receptor (beta chain) and its context. Its cognate antigen has yet to be identified. One base away there is no much larger clone; base qualities are not given. The time point label, read with the paper, signifies: week 11, during vaccination. Every vaccine dose consisted of 300 ug of a 20-mer mutant IDH1 peptide in Montanide, administered subcutaneously together with topical imiquimod. Newly diagnosed WHO grade 3 or 4 IDH1-mutant astrocytomas showing loss of nuclear ATRX were present in the donors. The samples were drawn from NOA16, a multicentre, single-arm, open-label phase I trial in Germany that tested a mutant IDH1 peptide vaccine in humans for the first time. Genomic DNA for TCRB sequencing was isolated from EDTA blood with the DNeasy Blood and Tissue Kit. The data originate from a study of a mutant IDH1 vaccine in newly diagnosed glioma (dated by TCRdb to the early 2020s). Broadly, across the study: Patients were given eight vaccinations, in weeks 1, 3, 5, 7, 11, 15, 19 and 23, which matched visits V03 through V10. For exploratory analyses, longitudinal TCRB deep sequencing was carried out in 25 treated patients wherever samples were available. Prior to enrollment, patients had been given standard therapy consisting of radiotherapy alone, temozolomide alone, or radiochemotherapy with temozolomide, with the combination given to most patients. Vaccination began 4-6 weeks after radiotherapy alone, or alongside temozolomide cycles in the chemotherapy-containing groups. The roughly 30 treated patients were roughly 62% male and about 40% female, with a mean age of around 40 years. Peripheral blood was collected at six visits: V03 (baseline), V05, V07, V10, V12 and V13.

Taken from cysteine to phenylalanine, the CDR3 has 17 residues. The kept DNA is CDR3 alone, 51 bases in frame from the first base. V and J lose 0 bases and 2 bases, and a span of 12 bases separates them. In the germline V gene, CDR1 corresponds to SGHRS and CDR2 to YFSETQ. The library was built by means of the immunoSEQ multiplex PCR assay. The hsTCRB Kit was used according to the manufacturer's protocol to amplify rearranged TCR beta chain sequences. TCRB libraries were sequenced on an Illumina MiSeq. Under the source paper's analysis protocol: Demultiplexing, trimming and gene mapping were performed with the kit vendor's proprietary platform. TCRdb re-hosts the immuneACCESS table, in-frame sequences only. Its copies lack some clones; in the studies checked, an unresolved V gene accounts for under half of them, and the cause for the rest is not known. Clone size and V and J calls were adopted from that table, with D and trimming inferred from the DNA. For this sample there are over 60,000 clones; roughly 90% appear just once. Clones ranked in the top ten supply 1.9% of the sample.

Study-wide findings and limitations: No apparent relationship was observed between pseudoprogression and alterations in the top peripheral T cell clonotypes detected by TCRB sequencing. Across multiple MHC alleles, vaccine-induced immune responses were seen in around 93% of patients. It was noted by the authors that analyses of patient blood samples could not be reproduced owing to sample limitations. PBMC samples for TCRB deep sequencing were selected based on availability.

The receptor chain draws on TRBV5-1 and TRBJ2-6; no D gene can be assigned with confidence. The starting material was PBMCs, obtained from a glioma patient whose treatment included an IDH1 peptide vaccine. The clonotype was recovered from a middle-aged man with glioma. This receptor carries the CDR3 CASSLGEAITGANVLTF. The sequenced DNA: TGCGCCAGCAGCTTGGGTGAGGCAATTACTGGGGCCAACGTCCTGACTTTC.